This T cell receptor (beta chain) is from a study of cytomegalovirus exposure and HLA in healthy donors. The overall study: Among several hundred genotyped donors, around 80% fell in the Caucasian-associated ancestry cluster.

In the PCR, 60 Vbeta and 13 Jbeta primers were used. Using immunoSEQ multiplex PCR, the repertoire was profiled, and TCRdb retains in-frame clones only, with some absent. There are around 130,000 clones in the sample; 74% occur only once, and roughly 6% lies in the top ten. Study results and limitations: Solely CMV serostatus was available to characterize immune exposure. In vitro confirmation showed a few CMV-associated chains to be CMV antigen specific.

Note on this clone: The antigen remains undetermined.

Sampled while nominally healthy, donors likely had unrecorded immune exposures. CDR1 is DFQATT and CDR2 is SNEGSKA in the germline V gene (reference sequence). The CDR3 extends over 11 amino acids. This chain uses TRBV20-1 with TRBJ2-1; D is ambiguous. This TCR derives from a woman between 45 and 60 years old in good health and CMV-seropositive. Input material: PBMCs. The CDR3 spells CSWSSYNEQFF. As DNA, the CDR3 is TGCTCCTGGAGCTCCTACAATGAGCAGTTCTTC.